The sequence of this TCR beta chain was determined in a study of regulatory T cells in long-lasting Graves disease. Time point denoted: newly diagnosed GD, antithyroid drugs for less than 3 months. PBMC-extracted RNA yielded the TCR library. At least ten counts were recorded for this clonotype. CDR3-region Arm-PCR and iRepertoire HTBI primers produced the TCR beta libraries. TCRdb itself ran the multiplex PCR reads through MiXCR, one entry per CDR3 protein. In the table there are some 410,000 distinct CDR3 sequences, about a sixth of which are singletons. The CDR3 spans 13 residues. V lost 7 bases, J lost 3 bases, and 5 bases stayed unmatched. Germline values: CDR1 SQVTM, CDR2 ANQGSEA. The sample was also linked to a second study, of T cells in Graves' hyperthyroidism and ophthalmopathy.

This receptor was obtained from a woman aged 25 to 45 with Graves disease. Source: peripheral blood mononuclear cells (PBMCs), taken at new diagnosis, from a patient treated with antithyroid drugs. The genes are TRBV29-1 and TRBJ2-3; 9 bases match TRBD1. This CDR3 reads CSGPGQGTDTQYF. CDR3 DNA sequence: TGCAGCGGCCCGGGACAGGGAACAGATACGCAGTATTTT.